This T cell receptor beta chain was found in a study of cytomegalovirus exposure and HLA in healthy donors. Study results and caveats: Earlier analysis found most TCR beta V segments productive about 90% or about 30% of the time. A missense variant in DCLRE1C was later tied to TCR beta V- and J-gene trimming. Follow-up analysis seemed to connect common viral pathogens with several of the most significant clusters identified.

Details on this clone: The target antigen is unknown.

Vbeta (60) and Jbeta (13) primers were used in the PCR. Assay used: immunoSEQ multiplex PCR; TCRdb lists only in-frame clones, some missing. In the table there are some 130,000 clones, 80% of which are singletons. Germline values: CDR1 SQVTM, CDR2 ANQGSEA. The CDR3 is 11 residues long. V lost 5 bases to trimming and J lost 1 base, with 5 bases between them. Sequencing was done on a sample of PBMCs. This TCR came from a man aged 35 to 55 in good health and CMV-seronegative. The V call is TRBV29-1, the J call TRBJ1-2; D is unresolved. The CDR3 reads CSVSVNYGYTF. Here the CDR3 DNA reads TGCAGCGTTTCAGTTAACTATGGCTACACCTTC.